This TCR beta chain comes out of a study of cytomegalovirus exposure and HLA in healthy donors (dated by TCRdb to about 2017). About the investigation overall: In an earlier analysis of several hundred of the donors, about 270 Gb of sequence data and approximately 120 million unique TCR beta sequences from roughly 200 million T cells were reported. An early release that covered about 600 HLA-typed donors contained about 300 gigabases of sequencing data and about 93 million unique TCR sequences. The genetic ancestry cluster associated with self-reported Caucasian donors included around four fifths of the 350 to 500 genotyped donors. The study was designed to test whether signatures of past pathogen exposure could be identified by cataloging public T cell receptors. The T cell repertoires of around 730 subjects were profiled by immunosequencing and related to cytomegalovirus serostatus. Along with the approximately 700-subject first cohort, a separate validation cohort of about 110 different subjects was used. To predict cytomegalovirus infection status, the study brought together high-throughput TCR immunosequencing, statistical association of individual TCRs with disease status, and machine learning. A later analysis re-analyzed previously published TCR beta repertoires from 550 to 700 donors and added high-resolution HLA genotyping to study TCR occurrence patterns. Rather than drawing on any new phenotypic data, the later analysis identified candidate immune exposures from TCR beta sequences and the way those sequences occurred across donors. To decide whether each TCR beta V gene segment behaved as functional or pseudogenic, an earlier analysis of approximately 600 of the donors relied on high-throughput TCR beta sequencing. Donor age, sex, ethnicity and CMV serostatus were compiled together with the repertoire data. A later genetic analysis used genome-wide SNP genotypes for about 60% of the roughly 700 donors, treating that subset as a discovery cohort. All discovery cohort repertoires had been generated on a single sequencing platform. Both class I and class II loci were covered by HLA typing, at four-digit resolution. Typing coverage differed by locus: A, B, C, DRB1 and DQB1 were typed in roughly 629-630 donors, DQA1 in 500 to 550, DPA1 in around 580, and DPB1 in just under 480. Because of strong linkage in the cohort, five DR-DQ haplotypes were treated as single units for association and clustering. On average, 235,054 unique TCR beta nucleotide sequences were sequenced per donor among more than 350 genotyped donors of the cohort, with roughly 19% of those sequences being non-productive. General findings and caveats noted by the study authors: According to a later analysis, most CMV-associated TCR beta chains appeared to be HLA-restricted, and the HLA associations seemed to be driven largely by CMV exposure. In a later genetic analysis, a missense DCLRE1C variant was associated with V-gene and J-gene trimming of TCR beta chains, and the association was replicated in an independent cohort. In a later analysis, TCR association rates were found to vary across HLA loci, with the most associated TCRs seen for DRB1 alleles and the fewest for HLA-C alleles. The earlier analysis of 450 to 700 of the donors excluded some 15 rarely observed V segments, including chromosome 9 orphons, because counts were too low. Most TCR sequences were observed very rarely across donors, whereas some public TCRs were present in many individuals. Correlated functional status among segregating V segments might reflect linkage disequilibrium, but an unknown experimental factor could not be ruled out. For the cohort, immune exposure information was limited to CMV serostatus. According to the authors, the approach could potentially be generalized to other disease states and immunological phenotypes. Cytomegalovirus status was reported to be diagnosed by the classifier with high specificity and sensitivity in both the original and validation cohorts. Compared with the roughly 600-donor mean, donors in an Asian-associated ancestry cluster had fewer N-insertions in productive TCRs, according to a later genetic analysis. A group of highly shared sequence variants was considered likely to be a technical artifact of the sequencing pipeline. A further reported finding was that TCR beta sequences accurately predicted the HLA-A and HLA-B alleles for most subjects in the first cohort. Strong co-occurrence of HLA alleles, especially DR and DQ, made assigning TCR associations to individual alleles difficult. In a later analysis, several top co-occurrence clusters were reported to appear linked to parvovirus B19, influenza, CMV and Epstein-Barr virus. A later analysis found that HLA-associated TCR beta chains were more clonally expanded and had lower generation probabilities than equally common non-associated chains. At a false discovery rate of 0.05, a later analysis linked about 17,000 TCR beta sequences to specific HLA alleles. This cohort had only TCR beta chains sequenced, and the lack of alpha or paired-chain data limited which features could be detected. Because HLA typing was unavailable for some donors at each locus, only the typed subset was used in association tests. In the study, 164 TCR beta chains were listed as associated with cytomegalovirus. Some IMGT-functional V segments, including TRBV6-2 and TRBV6-3, could not be distinguished by the 87-base-pair reads and were therefore excluded. A few of the identified cytomegalovirus-associated TCR beta chains were confirmed in vitro to be specific for cytomegalovirus antigens. In an earlier analysis of some 540 of the donors, most TCR beta V segments appeared in productive rearrangements about 87% or about 30% of the time, broadly matching IMGT annotations. Presence/absence analyses assumed roughly uniform sequencing depth across donors, an assumption that may not hold.

In regard to this clone: Its antigen has not been determined. No much larger clone exists at a distance of one base, and base qualities are not known.

The library was prepared using the immunoSEQ multiplex PCR assay. For the multiplex PCR, a mixture combining 60 forward primers for TCR Vbeta segments and 13 reverse primers for TCR Jbeta segments was used. Amplification of the CDR3 region of rearranged TCR beta genes was performed with a multiplex PCR assay on genomic DNA. Amplified TCR beta libraries were sequenced as 87-base-pair reads on the Illumina HiSeq System. The original methods were these. A later analysis tallied about 77 million unique TCR beta chains across the 650 to 750 repertoires, and 10 million to 11 million of those chains were shared by two or more donors. Raw reads were error-corrected and collapsed into unique sequences by a nearest-neighbor algorithm in which closely related sequences were merged to remove PCR and sequencing errors. Alignment of CDR3 sequences to IMGT reference sequences was used to assign V, D and J gene segments. For a sequence to be retained, a match of at least six nucleotides was required to both a V gene segment and a J gene segment. Rearrangements were classified as productive when the CDR3 lacked stop codons and remained in frame with V and J, and all other rearrangements were classified as non-productive. CDR3 was defined according to IMGT convention as the region running from the second conserved V-encoded cysteine to the conserved J-encoded phenylalanine. The earlier analysis of about 560 of the donors excluded any sequence lacking an unambiguous match to a single V gene segment. In an earlier analysis of several hundred of the donors, V segments were called functional above 56.7% productive rearrangements and were called segregating when the between-donor standard deviation exceeded 5%. A statistical classification framework was built for diagnosing cytomegalovirus status from the catalog of TCR beta chain sequences. In a later analysis, V and J genes were assigned by comparing TCR nucleotide sequences against IMGT/GENE-DB human TR gene sequences. Using the TCRdist pipeline, a later analysis assigned CDR3 sequences along with most-parsimonious VDJ recombination scenarios. A later analysis defined each TCR beta chain by its CDR3 amino acid sequence plus V-gene family, and excluded reads lacking a unique V-gene family. A later analysis removed several hundred highly shared, low-generation-probability nucleotide sequences to deal with suspected cross-contamination and a sequencing artifact. In a later analysis, a clonal expansion index for each public chain was calculated from normalized within-repertoire ranks of inferred template counts. In a later analysis, generation probabilities were computed with a VDJ recombination model fitted to out-of-frame rearrangements, and the resulting probabilities were checked against IGoR. Hypergeometric tests were used in a later analysis to score TCR-TCR, TCR-HLA and TCR-CMV co-occurrence, with a repertoire-size bias correction applied to the TCR pairs. To estimate false discovery rates, a later analysis permuted the HLA or CMV assignments 20 times. In a later analysis, co-occurring TCRs were grouped using DBSCAN, with TCRdist sequence similarity added in when clustering inside HLA-allele-positive subsets. Co-occurrence clustering excluded repertoires with fewer than 30,000 or more than 120,000 public chains, plus five with anomalous nucleotide sharing. In TCRdb, the immuneACCESS table is reduced to in-frame sequences with V and J assigned. These tables do not hold every clone; where another copy was compared, an unresolved V gene accounts for under half, and the others remain unexplained. V and J calls and clone size are given by that table; D and trimming were obtained from the DNA. The sample records 100,000 to 150,000 clones, over 70% of which are singletons. The ten largest clones capture less than 2% of the sample.

From its cysteine to its phenylalanine, the CDR3 spans 15 amino acids. Only the CDR3 DNA is retained, 45 bases long and in frame from the first base. V is pared back by 5 bases and J by 5 bases, with 19 bases lying between the germline termini. The germline V gene specifies MNHNS as CDR1 and SASEGT as CDR2. The cohort was made up of 666 healthy bone marrow donors. At the time of sampling, every cohort member was nominally healthy, though immune exposures that went unrecorded were likely present. The donor tested CMV seronegative and was one of the 352 seronegative cohort members. A peripheral blood sample was provided by each donor, and peripheral blood mononuclear cells were used for TCR beta sequencing. The Qiagen DNeasy Blood Extraction Kit was used to extract genomic DNA from the blood cell samples.

This clonotype was obtained from a woman aged 18 to 35 in good health and CMV-seronegative. In this chain, TRBV6-1 is recombined with TRBJ2-7, and the D gene may be TRBD1, 5 bases matching. Sequenced sample: PBMCs. The DNA sequence is given as TGTGCCAGCAGTCCTCAGGGTGCAGGGCCCAACGAGCAGTACTTC. The encoded protein is CASSPQGAGPNEQYF.